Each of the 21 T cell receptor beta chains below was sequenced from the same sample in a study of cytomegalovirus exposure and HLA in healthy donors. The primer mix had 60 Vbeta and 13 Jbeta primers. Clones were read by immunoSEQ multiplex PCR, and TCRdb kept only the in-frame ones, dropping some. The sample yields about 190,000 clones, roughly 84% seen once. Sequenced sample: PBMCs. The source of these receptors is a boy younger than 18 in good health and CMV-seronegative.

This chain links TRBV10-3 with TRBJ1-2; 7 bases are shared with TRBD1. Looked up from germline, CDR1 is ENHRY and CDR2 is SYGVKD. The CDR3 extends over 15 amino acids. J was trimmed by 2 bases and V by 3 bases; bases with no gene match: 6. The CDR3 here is CAISESTGPNYGYTF. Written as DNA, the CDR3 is TGTGCCATCAGTGAATCGACAGGGCCAAACTATGGCTACACCTTC.

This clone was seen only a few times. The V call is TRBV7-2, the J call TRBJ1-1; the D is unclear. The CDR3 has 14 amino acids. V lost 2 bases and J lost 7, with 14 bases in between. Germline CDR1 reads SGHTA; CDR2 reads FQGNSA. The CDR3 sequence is CASSLIVGDIEAFF. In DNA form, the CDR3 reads TGTGCCAGCAGCTTAATCGTAGGCGACATTGAAGCTTTCTTT.

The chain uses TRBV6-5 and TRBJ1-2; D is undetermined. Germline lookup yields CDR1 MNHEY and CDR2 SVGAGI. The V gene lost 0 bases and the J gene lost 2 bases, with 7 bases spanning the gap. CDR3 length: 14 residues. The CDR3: CASSYSSGNYGYTF. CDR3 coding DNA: TGTGCCAGCAGTTACTCGAGCGGAAACTATGGCTACACCTTC.

CDR3 residues: CASSRVKTYNEQFF. In nucleotides, the CDR3 is TGTGCCAGCAGCCGGGTTAAGACCTACAATGAGCAGTTCTTC. The chain combines TRBV28 with TRBJ2-1; D call uncertain. The germline V gene encodes CDR1 MDHEN and CDR2 SYDVKM. V was trimmed by 6 bases and J by 2 bases, leaving 11 bases between them. This CDR3 comprises 14 residues.

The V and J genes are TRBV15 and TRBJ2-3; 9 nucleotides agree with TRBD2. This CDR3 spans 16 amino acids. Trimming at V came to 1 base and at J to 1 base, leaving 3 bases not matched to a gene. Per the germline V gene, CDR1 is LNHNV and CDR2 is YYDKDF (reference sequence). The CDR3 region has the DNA TGTGCCACCAGCAGAGGTAGCGGGGGCCGCACAGATACGCAGTATTTT. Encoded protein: CATSRGSGGRTDTQYF.

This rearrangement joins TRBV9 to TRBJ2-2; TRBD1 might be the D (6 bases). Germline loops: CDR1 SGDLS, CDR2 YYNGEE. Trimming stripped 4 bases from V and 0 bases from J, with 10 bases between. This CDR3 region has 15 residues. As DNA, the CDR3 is TGTGCCAGCAGCCCCTACAGGGCGAACACCGGGGAGCTGTTTTTT. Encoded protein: CASSPYRANTGELFF.

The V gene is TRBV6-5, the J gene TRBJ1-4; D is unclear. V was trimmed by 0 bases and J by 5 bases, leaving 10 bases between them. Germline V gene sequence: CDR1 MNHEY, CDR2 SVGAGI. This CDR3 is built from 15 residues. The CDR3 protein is CASSYSAGGNEKLFF. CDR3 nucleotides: TGTGCCAGCAGTTACTCGGCAGGTGGGAATGAAAAACTGTTTTTT.

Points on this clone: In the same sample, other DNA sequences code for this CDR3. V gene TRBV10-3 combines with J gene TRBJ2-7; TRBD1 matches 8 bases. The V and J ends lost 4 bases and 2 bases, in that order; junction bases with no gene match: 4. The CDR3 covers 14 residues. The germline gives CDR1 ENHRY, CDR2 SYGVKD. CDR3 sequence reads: CAISGRQGPYEQYF. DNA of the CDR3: TGTGCCATCAGTGGTCGACAGGGGCCCTACGAGCAGTACTTC.

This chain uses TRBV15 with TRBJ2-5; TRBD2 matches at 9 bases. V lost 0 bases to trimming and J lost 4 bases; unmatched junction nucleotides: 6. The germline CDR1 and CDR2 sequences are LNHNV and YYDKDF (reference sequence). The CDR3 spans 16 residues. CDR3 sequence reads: CATSREPGLAGETQYF. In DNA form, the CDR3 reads TGTGCCACCAGCAGAGAGCCGGGACTAGCCGGAGAGACCCAGTACTTC.

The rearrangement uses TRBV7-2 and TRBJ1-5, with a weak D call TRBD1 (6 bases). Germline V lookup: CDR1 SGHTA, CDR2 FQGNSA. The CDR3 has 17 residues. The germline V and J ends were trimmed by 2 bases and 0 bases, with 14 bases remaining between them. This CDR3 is CASSLRAGTLSNQPQHF. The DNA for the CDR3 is TGTGCCAGCAGCTTACGAGCAGGGACACTTAGCAATCAGCCCCAGCATTTT. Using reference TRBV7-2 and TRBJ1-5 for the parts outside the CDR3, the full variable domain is GAGVSQSPSNKVTEKGKDVELRCDPISGHTALYWYRQSLGQGLEFLIYFQGNSAPDKSGLPSDRFSAERTGGSVSTLTIQRTQQEDSAVYLCASSLRAGTLSNQPQHFGDGTRLSIL.

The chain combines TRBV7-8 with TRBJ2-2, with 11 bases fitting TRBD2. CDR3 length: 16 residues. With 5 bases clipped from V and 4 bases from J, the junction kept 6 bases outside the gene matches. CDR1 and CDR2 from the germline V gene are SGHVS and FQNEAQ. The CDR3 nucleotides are TGTGCCAGCAGCCTTCGACTAGCGGGGATCACCGGGGAGCTGTTTTTT. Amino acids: CASSLRLAGITGELFF.

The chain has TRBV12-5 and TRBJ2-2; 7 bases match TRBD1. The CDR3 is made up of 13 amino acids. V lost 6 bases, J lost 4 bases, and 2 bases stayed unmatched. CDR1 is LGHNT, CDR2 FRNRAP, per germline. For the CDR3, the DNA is TGTGCTAGTGGACAGGGGAGCACCGGGGAGCTGTTTTTT. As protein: CASGQGSTGELFF.

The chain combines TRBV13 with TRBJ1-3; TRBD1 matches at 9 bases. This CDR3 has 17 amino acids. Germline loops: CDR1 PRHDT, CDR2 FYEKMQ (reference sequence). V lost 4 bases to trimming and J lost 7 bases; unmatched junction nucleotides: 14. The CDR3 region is CASSSILQRQGVNTIYF. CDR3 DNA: TGTGCCAGCAGCTCAATCCTGCAACGACAGGGGGTGAACACCATATATTTT.

The CDR3 nucleotides read TGTGCCAGCAGTGAAGCAGACTGGCGGGGGCCAGATACGCAGTATTTT. Amino acid sequence: CASSEADWRGPDTQYF. The chain links TRBV6-1 to TRBJ2-3; D may be TRBD2 (7 bases). Germline V gene sequence: CDR1 MNHNS, CDR2 SASEGT. V lost 0 bases to trimming and J lost 4 bases, with 14 bases between them. CDR3 length equals 16 residues.

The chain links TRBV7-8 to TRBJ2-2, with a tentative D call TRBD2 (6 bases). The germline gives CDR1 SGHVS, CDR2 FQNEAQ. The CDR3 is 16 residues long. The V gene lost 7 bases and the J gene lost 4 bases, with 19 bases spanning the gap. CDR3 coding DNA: TGTGCCAGCACCATCCCATTACGGGGGTCCACCGGGGAGCTGTTTTTT. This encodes CASTIPLRGSTGELFF.

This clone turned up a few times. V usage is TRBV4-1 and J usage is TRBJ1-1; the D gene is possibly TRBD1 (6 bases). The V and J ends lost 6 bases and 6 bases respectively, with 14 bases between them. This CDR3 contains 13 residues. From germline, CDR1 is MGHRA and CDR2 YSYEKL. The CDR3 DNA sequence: TGCGCCAGCAGGTCAACAGGGAGAGCTGAAGCTTTCTTT. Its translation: CASRSTGRAEAFF.

The CDR3 DNA reads TGTGCCAGCAGCCCCGGGAGCTATGGCTACACCTTC. It yields the protein CASSPGSYGYTF. The chain recombines TRBV9 with TRBJ1-2; D gene unclear. V lost 4 bases to trimming and J lost 4 bases, with 8 bases between them. The CDR3 is 12 residues long. Germline lookup yields CDR1 SGDLS and CDR2 YYNGEE.

The CDR3 region is CASSYGSSYNSPLHF. The DNA for the CDR3 is TGTGCCAGCAGTTACGGTAGCTCCTATAATTCACCCCTCCACTTT. V is TRBV6-5 and J is TRBJ1-6, with D uncertain. CDR1 and CDR2 (germline): MNHEY, SVGAGI. This CDR3 has 15 amino acids. The V end lost 2 bases, the J end lost 0 bases, and 5 bases lay between the germline ends.

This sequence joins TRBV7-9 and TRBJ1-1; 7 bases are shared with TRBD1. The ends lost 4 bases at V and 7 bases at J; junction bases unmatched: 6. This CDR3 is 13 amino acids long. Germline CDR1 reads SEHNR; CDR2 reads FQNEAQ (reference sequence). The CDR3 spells CASSSTGDGEAFF. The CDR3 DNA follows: TGTGCCAGCAGCTCCACAGGGGACGGTGAAGCTTTCTTT.

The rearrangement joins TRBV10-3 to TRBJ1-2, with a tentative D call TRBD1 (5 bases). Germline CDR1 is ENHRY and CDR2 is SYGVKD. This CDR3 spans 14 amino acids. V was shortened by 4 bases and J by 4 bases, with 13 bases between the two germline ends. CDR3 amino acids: CAISVSDGGYGYTF. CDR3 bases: TGTGCCATCAGTGTATCGGACGGGGGCTATGGCTACACCTTC.

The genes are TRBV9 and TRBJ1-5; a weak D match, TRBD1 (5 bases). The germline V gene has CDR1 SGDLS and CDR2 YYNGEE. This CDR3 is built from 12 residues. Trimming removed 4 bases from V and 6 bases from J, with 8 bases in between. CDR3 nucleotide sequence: TGTGCCAGCAGCAGGGGCGGTCAGCCCCAGCATTTT. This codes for CASSRGGQPQHF.